This T cell receptor beta chain stems from a study of blood T cell repertoires in COVID-19. TCRdb's table, derived via immunoSEQ multiplex PCR, lists solely in-frame clones and lacks some. The sample yields roughly 220,000 clones, around 84% seen once. Germline values: CDR1 SGHNT, CDR2 YYREEE (reference sequence). V was pared by 2 bases and J by 1 base, with 6 bases between. The CDR3 totals 13 residues. The sequence derives from a man aged 25-45 years with active or convalescent COVID-19. The chain employs TRBV5-4 and TRBJ1-1, with D perhaps matching TRBD1 (5 bases). Sequencing was performed on peripheral blood. The CDR3 sequence is CASSFGGNTEAFF. CDR3 nucleotide sequence: TGTGCCAGCAGCTTCGGGGGGAACACTGAAGCTTTCTTT. Full variable domain (outside the CDR3, taken from reference TRBV5-4 and TRBJ1-1): ETGVTQSPTHLIKTRGQQVTLRCSSQSGHNTVSWYQQALGQGPQFIFQYYREEENGRGNFPPRFSGLQFPNYSSELNVNALELDDSALYLCASSFGGNTEAFFGQGTRLTVV.